This T cell receptor (beta chain) appears in the sequencing data of a study of chemoradiotherapy in HPV16-positive cancers. Whole-study context: Candidate HPV-specific T-cell clones and common TCR motifs came from functional assays in a couple of HPV16-positive patients.

The CDR3 loop spans 16 amino acids. CDR1 SGHTA and CDR2 FQGNSA come from the germline V gene. The V gene end was trimmed by 5 bases and the J gene end by 0 bases; junction bases not matched to a gene: 6. The table came from immunoSEQ multiplex PCR; TCRdb's copy has only in-frame clones and leaves some out. The sample contains 20,000 to 25,000 clones, roughly nine tenths of which appear only once. The V gene is TRBV7-2, the J gene TRBJ1-1, with TRBD1 identical over 10 bases. The source of this sequence is a human donor with HPV-associated anogenital cancer. The source material was blood, sampled from a patient who underwent chemoradiotherapy. CDR3 nucleotide sequence: TGTGCCAGCAGCCACGGACAGGGGGGAATGAACACTGAAGCTTTCTTT. Translated: CASSHGQGGMNTEAFF.